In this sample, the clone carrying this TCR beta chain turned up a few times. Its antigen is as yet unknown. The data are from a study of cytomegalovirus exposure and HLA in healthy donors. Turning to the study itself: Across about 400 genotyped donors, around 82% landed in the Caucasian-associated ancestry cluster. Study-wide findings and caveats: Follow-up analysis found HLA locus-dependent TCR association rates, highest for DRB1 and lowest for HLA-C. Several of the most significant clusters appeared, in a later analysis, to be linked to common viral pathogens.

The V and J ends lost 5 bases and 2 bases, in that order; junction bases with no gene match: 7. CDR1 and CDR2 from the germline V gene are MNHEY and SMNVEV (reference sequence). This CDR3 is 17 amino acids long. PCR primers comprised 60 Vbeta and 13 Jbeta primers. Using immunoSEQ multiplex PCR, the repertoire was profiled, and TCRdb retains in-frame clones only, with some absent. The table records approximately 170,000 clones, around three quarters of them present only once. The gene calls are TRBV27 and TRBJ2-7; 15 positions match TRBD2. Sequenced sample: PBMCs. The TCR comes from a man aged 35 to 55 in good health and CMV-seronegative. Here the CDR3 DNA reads TGTGCCAGCAGTCGTCCGGGACTAGCGGGAGGAGCCTACGAGCAGTACTTC. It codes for CASSRPGLAGGAYEQYF.